The 30 T cell receptor beta chains listed next were all sequenced from one sample in a study of control samples from healthy donors and cancer patients. The method was immunoSEQ multiplex PCR; TCRdb's version includes in-frame clones alone and lacks a portion of them. The table records about 120,000 clones, around 86% of them present only once. Input material: blood. These receptor sequences come from a man in his forties in good health.

The chain is built from TRBV6-2 or TRBV6-3 and TRBJ1-5; D unclear. V was cut by 0 bases and J by 4 bases, with 7 bases left in between. The V gene's germline CDR1 is MNHEY and CDR2 SVGEGT. The CDR3 extends over 14 amino acids. The CDR3 sequence: CASSYSTRNQPQHF. CDR3 bases: TGTGCCAGCAGTTACTCGACTAGAAATCAGCCCCAGCATTTT.

This clone was detected only once. The V call is TRBV14, the J call TRBJ1-1; no clear D gene. The V end lost 5 bases, the J end lost 5 bases, and 9 bases lay between the germline ends. Germline assignment: CDR1 SGHDN and CDR2 FVKESK. The CDR3 extends over 12 amino acids. In DNA form, the CDR3 reads TGTGCCAGCAGCAGGGTACGAACTGAAGCTTTCTTT. This translates into CASSRVRTEAFF.

J is TRBJ1-1 and V is TRBV4-1; perhaps TRBD1 as D (6 bases). Germline V CDR1 and CDR2: MGHRA, YSYEKL. The V gene lost 4 bases and the J gene lost 5 bases, with 20 bases spanning the gap. The CDR3 contains 16 residues. As DNA, the CDR3 is TGCGCCAGCAGCCCTAGGAGTGCAGGGGAGAGGACTGAAGCTTTCTTT. Protein: CASSPRSAGERTEAFF.

J is TRBJ1-2 and V is TRBV12-3 or TRBV12-4, with D maybe TRBD1 (5 bases). The ends were cut back, 6 bases at V and 8 bases at J, with 16 bases in the middle. The CDR3 totals 13 residues. In nucleotides, the CDR3 is TGTGCCAGCAGATACAGGTTGGGGGAAGGCTACACCTTC. Protein: CASRYRLGEGYTF.

J is TRBJ1-2 and V is TRBV4-1, with 8 bases matching TRBD1. The junction had 21 bases not matched to a gene; V was cut back by 0 bases and J by 3 bases. Germline-derived CDR1 and CDR2 are MGHRA and YSYEKL. The CDR3 runs 21 residues. The CDR3 spells CASSQDYSTRGLRALYYGYTF. The CDR3 DNA reads TGCGCCAGCAGCCAAGATTACTCCACCAGGGGGCTTAGGGCCCTCTACTATGGCTACACCTTC.

The genes are TRBV11-3 and TRBJ1-2; TRBD1 might be the D (5 bases). Between the trimmed V and J ends, which lost 4 bases and 4 bases, there was a span of 10 bases. From germline, CDR1 is SGHNT and CDR2 YENEEA. The CDR3 sequence is 13 residues long. The CDR3 loop reads CASSSTQGYGYTF. CDR3 in DNA: TGTGCCAGCAGCTCCACCCAGGGCTATGGCTACACCTTC. Supplemented by reference TRBV11-3 and TRBJ1-2, the full variable domain reads EAGVVQSPRYKIIEKKQPVAFWCNPISGHNTLYWYLQNLGQGPELLIRYENEEAVDDSQLPKDRFSAERLKGVDSTLKIQPAELGDSAVYLCASSSTQGYGYTFGSGTRLTVV.

The chain links TRBV6-6 to TRBJ1-2, with 10 bases that match TRBD1. Germline CDR1 and CDR2: MNHNY and SVGAGI (reference sequence). This CDR3 contains 16 residues. Trimming cost V 5 bases and J 2 bases; bases outside gene matches: 8. CDR3 region: CASSPGQGRSNYGYTF. The CDR3 nucleotides read TGTGCCAGCAGTCCGGGACAGGGGAGGAGCAACTATGGCTACACCTTC.

The chain couples TRBV13 to TRBJ2-7, with 7 positions matching TRBD2. The germline CDR1 and CDR2 sequences are PRHDT and FYEKMQ (reference sequence). The V gene end was trimmed by 5 bases and the J gene end by 4 bases; junction bases not matched to a gene: 11. This CDR3 has 15 amino acids. CDR3 in amino acids: CASSPPGGGPYEQYF. CDR3 nucleotides: TGTGCCAGCAGCCCACCAGGCGGGGGTCCTTACGAGCAGTACTTC.

This clone is a singleton in its sample. The rearrangement uses TRBV6-2 or TRBV6-3 and TRBJ2-6, with TRBD1 matching 10 bases. V lost 6 bases and J lost 2; bases outside the gene matches: 7. The length of the CDR3 is 17 residues. CDR1 is MNHEY and CDR2 is SVGEGT in the germline V gene. CDR3 sequence: CASSLTGTGAGANVLTF. The CDR3 bases are TGTGCCAGCAGCCTCACCGGGACAGGGGCTGGGGCCAACGTCCTGACTTTC.

This clone was picked up one time. The chain is built from TRBV9 and TRBJ1-3; 7 nucleotides agree with TRBD1. From germline, CDR1 is SGDLS and CDR2 YYNGEE. V dropped 0 bases and J dropped 1; count of bases not matched to a gene: 4. This CDR3 spans 16 amino acids. The CDR3: CASSVGRGASGNTIYF. The CDR3 DNA is TGTGCCAGCAGCGTAGGCAGGGGGGCGTCTGGAAACACCATATATTTT.

V is TRBV5-1 and J is TRBJ1-2, with D possibly matching TRBD1 (5 bases). Per the germline V gene, CDR1 is SGHRS and CDR2 is YFSETQ. The CDR3 runs to 16 residues. V was clipped by 2 bases and J by 0 bases, with 14 bases between them. The CDR3 loop reads CASSFTGTATNYGYTF. CDR3 DNA sequence: TGCGCCAGCAGCTTTACCGGGACGGCTACTAACTATGGCTACACCTTC.

CDR3 loop: CASSYDSQSEQYF. CDR3 in DNA: TGTGCCAGCAGTTACGACAGCCAGTCCGAGCAGTACTTC. This rearrangement joins TRBV6-2 or TRBV6-3 to TRBJ2-7; TRBD1 is a possible D gene (5 bases). The CDR3 has 13 amino acids. Germline CDR1 and CDR2: MNHEY and SVGEGT. The V and J ends lost 2 bases and 6 bases respectively, with 11 bases between them.

V gene TRBV7-2 combines with J gene TRBJ1-1; D ambiguous. V was cut by 5 bases and J by 3 bases, with 19 bases left in between. Germline V gives CDR1 SGHTA, CDR2 FQGNSA. This CDR3 has 16 residues. The DNA of the CDR3 is TGTGCCAGCAGCCCAACCCGGGCGACGTGGGACACTGAAGCTTTCTTT. Translation: CASSPTRATWDTEAFF.

The rearrangement links TRBV3-1 (or the pseudogene TRBV3-2) to TRBJ2-5; TRBD2 matches 7 bases. CDR3 length equals 17 residues. Germline V CDR1 and CDR2: LGHDT, YNNKEL (reference sequence). V shed 1 base and J 4 bases; nucleotides not matched to a gene: 12. The CDR3 sequence: CASSQVAGLSVAETQYF. The CDR3 DNA reads TGTGCCAGCAGCCAAGTAGCGGGTTTAAGTGTAGCAGAGACCCAGTACTTC.

The chain links TRBV30 to TRBJ2-3; 8 nucleotides match TRBD2. Germline-derived CDR1 and CDR2 are GTSNPN and SVGIG (reference sequence). The CDR3 totals 14 residues. The V gene end was trimmed by 0 bases and the J gene end by 8 bases; junction bases not matched to a gene: 7. CDR3 sequence reads: CAWSVRGGAGTQYF. Here the CDR3 DNA reads TGTGCCTGGAGTGTACGGGGGGGGGCCGGTACGCAGTATTTT. Filled out from reference TRBV30 and TRBJ2-3, the complete variable domain reads SQTIHQWPATLVQPVGSPLSLECTVEGTSNPNLYWYRQAAGRGLQLLFYSVGIGQISSEVPQNLSASRPQDRQFILSSKKLLLSDSGFYLCAWSVRGGAGTQYFGPGTRLTVL.

The chain combines TRBV10-2 with TRBJ1-2; D is possibly TRBD1 (5 bases). This CDR3 comprises 14 residues. CDR1 and CDR2 from the germline V gene are WSHSY and SAAADI. V was cut by 3 bases and J by 0 bases, with 8 bases left in between. The CDR3 DNA follows: TGCGCCAGCAGTGATAACAGGCCTAACTATGGCTACACCTTC. This gives the protein CASSDNRPNYGYTF.

The genes are TRBV7-9 and TRBJ2-3; D perhaps matches TRBD2 (6 bases). Trimming removed 1 base from V and 3 bases from J, with 14 bases in between. Germline loops: CDR1 SEHNR, CDR2 FQNEAQ (reference sequence). The CDR3 contains 16 residues. The CDR3 DNA reads as TGTGCCAGCAGCTTAGGCGGAGGGATGGGGACAGATACGCAGTATTTT. Protein sequence: CASSLGGGMGTDTQYF.

V and J are TRBV3-1 (or the pseudogene TRBV3-2) and TRBJ2-3; no firm D call. V lost 2 bases, J lost 6 bases, and 9 bases lay in between. Germline values: CDR1 LGHDT, CDR2 YNNKEL (reference sequence). The CDR3 covers 13 residues. The CDR3 sequence is CASSQRIGDTQYF. The CDR3 nucleotides are TGTGCCAGCAGCCAAAGAATTGGGGATACGCAGTATTTT.

The table lists this clone with a few counts. This sequence joins TRBV3-1 (or the pseudogene TRBV3-2) and TRBJ2-1, with D tentatively TRBD2 (5 bases). This CDR3 comprises 15 residues. Germline V gene data show CDR1 as LGHDT and CDR2 as YNNKEL (reference sequence). The V gene lost 4 bases and the J gene lost 0 bases, with 10 bases spanning the gap. CDR3 coding DNA: TGTGCCAGCAGCCGCGGGCGGTCCTCCTACAATGAGCAGTTCTTC. Its protein is CASSRGRSSYNEQFF.

Regarding this clone: The junction does not match germline at one end; this may be a read error. The rearrangement uses TRBV24-1 and TRBJ1-2; D is unclear. Germline V lookup: CDR1 KGHDR, CDR2 SFDVKD. This CDR3 is built from 13 residues. CDR3 region: CATSDFEYRAVSF. CDR3 coding DNA: TGTGCCACCAGTGATTTTGAATATCGGGCAGTGAGCTTC.

The chain has TRBV19 and TRBJ2-1; TRBD2 aligns across 7 bases. This CDR3 comprises 15 residues. In germline, CDR1 is LNHDA, CDR2 SQIVND (reference sequence). J gave up 3 bases and V 5 bases, and 7 bases lay outside the gene matches. Written as DNA, the CDR3 is TGTGCCAGTAGTGACGGGCGGGGGAGCTACAATGAGCAGTTCTTC. Protein: CASSDGRGSYNEQFF.

This clone was recorded a few times. The V gene is TRBV29-1, the J gene TRBJ1-2; D remains unclear. Germline assignment: CDR1 SQVTM and CDR2 ANQGSEA. This CDR3 region has 13 residues. Trimming stripped 3 bases from V and 0 bases from J, with 8 bases between. CDR3 region: CSVEVPTNYGYTF. The CDR3, as DNA: TGCAGCGTTGAGGTGCCGACTAACTATGGCTACACCTTC.

Only a few counts were recorded for this clone. The chain joins TRBV15 to TRBJ2-2; D may be TRBD1 (6 bases). Germline CDR1 and CDR2: LNHNV and YYDKDF (reference sequence). The CDR3 sequence is 16 residues long. V lost 3 bases to trimming and J lost 2 bases, with 13 bases between them. The CDR3 region has the DNA TGTGCCACCAGCAGGGGGGCAGGGTCTAACACCGGGGAGCTGTTTTTT. Protein product: CATSRGAGSNTGELFF.

The rearrangement links TRBV24-1 to TRBJ2-3; D is possibly TRBD1 (5 bases). CDR1 is KGHDR and CDR2 is SFDVKD in the germline V gene. V was pared by 4 bases and J by 1 base, with 8 bases between. The CDR3 sequence is 14 residues long. CDR3 protein: CATSDPQGTDTQYF. Here the CDR3 DNA reads TGTGCCACCAGTGACCCACAGGGCACAGATACGCAGTATTTT.

The rearrangement links TRBV19 to TRBJ1-1; TRBD1 is a possible D gene (5 bases). CDR1 is LNHDA and CDR2 is SQIVND in the germline V gene (reference sequence). V lost 6 bases and J lost 0, with 11 bases in between. CDR3 length equals 14 residues. CDR3 nucleotide sequence: TGTGCCAGTAGCGGGAGGGGAATGAACACTGAAGCTTTCTTT. Its translation: CASSGRGMNTEAFF.

The CDR3 nucleotides read TGTGCCACCAGTGATCCCGGACAGGGAGCCAACTATGGCTACACCTTC. It codes for CATSDPGQGANYGYTF. The gene calls are TRBV24-1 and TRBJ1-2; 8 positions agree with TRBD1. Germline trimming cut 3 bases from V and 2 bases from J; bases unmatched to any gene: 7. Germline-derived CDR1 and CDR2 are KGHDR and SFDVKD. CDR3 length: 16 amino acids.

The CDR3 DNA sequence: TGTGCCAGCAGCTCTCGGGCTAGCGGTCCCAATGAGCAGTTCTTC. The encoded protein is CASSSRASGPNEQFF. The chain joins TRBV7-8 to TRBJ2-1, with 7 bases fitting TRBD2. With 4 bases clipped from V and 6 bases from J, the junction kept 9 bases outside the gene matches. The germline CDR1 and CDR2 sequences are SGHVS and FQNEAQ. There are 15 residues in the CDR3.

This clone was seen only once. The J gene is TRBJ2-3, the V gene TRBV7-2; D may be TRBD1 (5 bases). V was clipped by 4 bases and J by 2 bases, with 10 bases between them. The CDR3 totals 14 residues. Germline lookup yields CDR1 SGHTA and CDR2 FQGNSA. DNA for the CDR3: TGTGCCAGCAGCTGGGGCAGCACCACAGATACGCAGTATTTT. Its translation: CASSWGSTTDTQYF. The entire variable domain, with the rest obtained from reference TRBV7-2 and TRBJ2-3, is as follows: GAGVSQSPSNKVTEKGKDVELRCDPISGHTALYWYRQSLGQGLEFLIYFQGNSAPDKSGLPSDRFSAERTGGSVSTLTIQRTQQEDSAVYLCASSWGSTTDTQYFGPGTRLTVL.

J is TRBJ2-2 and V is TRBV19; TRBD1 matches at 8 bases. J gave up 5 bases and V 10 bases, and 12 bases lay outside the gene matches. This CDR3 spans 15 amino acids. Germline V gene sequence: CDR1 LNHDA, CDR2 SQIVND (reference sequence). CDR3 sequence reads: CATRPRGRGTGELFF. The CDR3 DNA sequence: TGTGCCACTCGTCCCAGGGGGCGTGGGACCGGGGAGCTGTTTTTT.

This clone was observed a few times. The genes are TRBV29-1 and TRBJ1-2; the D gene is possibly TRBD1 (6 bases). V was shortened by 3 bases and J by 4 bases, with 12 bases between the two germline ends. Germline V gene lookup returns CDR1 SQVTM and CDR2 ANQGSEA. The CDR3 totals 13 residues. DNA of the CDR3: TGCAGCGTTGAGACGACAGGAACCTATGGCTACACCTTC. As protein: CSVETTGTYGYTF.